This record covers a single T cell receptor beta chain. Treatment denoted: around 19 received Ad26.COV2.S at low or high dose, single or two shots; 5 received placebo; per-sample allocation not given. Following the first vaccine or placebo injection, samples were taken on day 63. This CDR3 spans 15 amino acids. The V segment lost 6 bases and the J segment 4 bases; nucleotides outside the gene matches: 9. CDR1 is KGHSH and CDR2 is LQKENI in the germline V gene. Assay used: immunoSEQ multiplex PCR; TCRdb lists only in-frame clones, some missing. The table lists 300,000 to 400,000 clones, less than 90% of them singletons. The data were taken from a study of Ad26.COV2.S vaccination and SARS-CoV-2 variants.

V and J are TRBV18 and TRBJ1-5, with 7 bases fitting TRBD1. The clonotype comes from a person between 18 and 59 years old who received the Ad26.COV2.S COVID-19 vaccine or a placebo. The material was peripheral blood, obtained in a trial of Ad26.COV2.S vaccine versus placebo. CDR3 sequence (DNA): TGTGCCAGCTCGCGGACAGGAATAGCAAATCAGCCCCAGCATTTT. Translation gives CASSRTGIANQPQHF.